One sample yielded the 21 T cell receptor beta chains listed below, sequenced in a study of post-analysis software for immune sequencing data. Included in the TCR beta cDNA libraries were unique molecular identifiers. TCRdb ran MiXCR on the PCR reads and lists one entry per CDR3 protein. Of around 710,000 distinct CDR3 sequences listed, 46% are singletons. Study-wide points: Among roughly five TRBV segments more frequent in patients than controls were TRBV5-6, TRBV5-1 and TRBV20-1.

For these TCRs, the target antigens are not known. The sample consisted of blood. The source is a girl between 10 and 17 years old with multiple sclerosis.

The chain joins TRBV9 to TRBJ2-7; D possibly matches TRBD1 or TRBD2 (7 bases each). V lost 4 bases, J lost 4 bases, and 18 bases lay in between. The V gene's germline CDR1 is SGDLS and CDR2 YYNGEE. The CDR3 is made up of 15 amino acids. This CDR3 reads CASSSGGAGPYEQYF. Here the CDR3 DNA reads TGTGCCAGCAGCTCAGGGGGGGCAGGGCCGTACGAGCAGTACTTC.

This clonotype showed up just a few times. V and J are TRBV20-1 and TRBJ2-7; 8 positions match TRBD2. Germline CDR1 DFQATT, CDR2 SNEGSKA (reference sequence). The CDR3 has 13 amino acids. V dropped 6 bases and J dropped 0; count of bases not matched to a gene: 4. CDR3 nucleotide sequence: TGCAGTGCCAATAGCGGGACCTCCTACGAGCAGTACTTC. It specifies CSANSGTSYEQYF.

The V gene is TRBV20-1, the J gene TRBJ2-7; D might be TRBD1 or TRBD2, each matching 5 bases. The CDR3 consists of 12 residues. Germline V gene sequence: CDR1 DFQATT, CDR2 SNEGSKA (reference sequence). Trimming cost V 1 base and J 7 bases, with 11 bases left between them. DNA of the CDR3: TGCAGTGCTAGAGTATTGTGGGGGGAGCAGTACTTC. It translates to CSARVLWGEQYF.

The chain joins TRBV28 to TRBJ2-3; D may be TRBD2 (6 bases). The CDR3 extends over 15 amino acids. V lost 3 bases and J lost 1, with 11 bases in between. Germline CDR1 MDHEN, CDR2 SYDVKM. For the CDR3, the DNA is TGTGCCAGCAGTTTTGACCCTAGCGGCACAGATACGCAGTATTTT. This gives the protein CASSFDPSGTDTQYF.

On this clonotype: Compared with germline, one end of the junction differs, possibly owing to a read error. The CDR3 DNA reads as TGTGCCAGCAGTTCACAAGTAGCGGGAGTTCCAGATATGCAGTATTTT. Residues: CASSSQVAGVPDMQYF. This chain connects TRBV28 to TRBJ2-3, with 9 nucleotides matching TRBD2. Germline V gene lookup returns CDR1 MDHEN and CDR2 SYDVKM. CDR3 length equals 16 residues.

This sequence joins TRBV20-1 and TRBJ2-3, with 7 bases matching TRBD1. The CDR3 is 16 residues long. V lost 3 bases and J lost 4; bases outside the gene matches: 13. CDR1 and CDR2 from the germline V gene are DFQATT and SNEGSKA (reference sequence). This CDR3 reads CSARATDREVADTQYF. In nucleotides, the CDR3 is TGCAGTGCTAGGGCGACCGACAGGGAAGTGGCAGATACGCAGTATTTT.

This clonotype has a handful of counts. The CDR3 DNA follows: TGTGCCAGCAGCCCCCGGGACATAAGGGCTGAAGAGACCCAGTACTTC. Translated, it gives CASSPRDIRAEETQYF. The genes are TRBV7-8 and TRBJ2-5, with D perhaps TRBD1 (6 bases). In germline, CDR1 is SGHVS, CDR2 FQNEAQ. The V and J ends lost 5 bases and 3 bases respectively, with 19 bases between them. The CDR3 spans 16 residues.

This clonotype was detected a few times. The chain has TRBV12-3 or TRBV12-4 and TRBJ2-3, with 7 bases that match TRBD2. With V trimmed by 6 bases and J by 2 bases, 11 bases remained unmatched. The CDR3 length is 16 residues. For the CDR3, the DNA is TGTGCCAGCAGCCATTTACTGGCGGGAGACACAGATACGCAGTATTTT. Protein: CASSHLLAGDTDTQYF.

V is TRBV28 and J is TRBJ2-7; 9 bases agree with TRBD1. The CDR3 consists of 12 residues. V was pared by 5 bases and J by 10 bases, with 6 bases of the junction left unmatched. Germline CDR1 reads MDHEN; CDR2 reads SYDVKM. The CDR3 here is CASSTDRGGQYF. In DNA, the CDR3 is TGTGCCAGCAGTACGGACAGGGGAGGCCAGTACTTC.

This chain links TRBV6-1 with TRBJ2-5, with 8 bases that match TRBD2. Germline V CDR1 and CDR2: MNHNS, SASEGT. CDR3 size: 18 residues. V shed 6 bases and J 11 bases; nucleotides not matched to a gene: 26. The CDR3 region is CASRKRAGAGALYNEQYF. The DNA of the CDR3 is TGTGCCAGCAGGAAGAGGGCCGGAGCGGGAGCCCTCTACAATGAGCAGTACTTC.

V and J are TRBV24-1 and TRBJ2-3; 9 bases are a match to TRBD2. Losses at the gene ends were 5 bases for V and 9 bases for J; bases not matched to a gene: 5. CDR1 and CDR2 (germline): KGHDR, SFDVKD. The CDR3 sequence is 13 residues long. The CDR3 nucleotides read TGTGCCACCAGTGTGAGTAGCGGGAGAACGCAGTATTTT. It translates to CATSVSSGRTQYF.

The rearrangement links TRBV7-2 to TRBJ2-1, with a possible D match to TRBD2 (6 bases). The CDR3 contains 14 residues. Trimming shortened V by 8 bases and J by 3 bases, and 14 bases separated the two germline ends. The germline CDR1 and CDR2 sequences are SGHTA and FQGNSA. The DNA for the CDR3 is TGTGCCAGCGGTATTATAGCGGTCTACAATGAGCAGTTCTTC. Amino acids: CASGIIAVYNEQFF.

This clonotype was seen more than once but under ten times. The chain combines TRBV7-9 with TRBJ2-7; 7 bases line up with TRBD1. The trim removed 6 bases at V and 5 bases at J, leaving 13 bases unmatched. This CDR3 is 15 amino acids long. Germline V lookup: CDR1 SEHNR, CDR2 FQNEAQ (reference sequence). CDR3: CASRGFMTGPHEQYF. For the CDR3, the DNA is TGTGCCAGCAGGGGATTCATGACAGGGCCCCACGAGCAGTACTTC.

V usage is TRBV7-3 and J usage is TRBJ2-1, with 8 nucleotides matching TRBD2. This CDR3 has 17 residues. From germline, CDR1 is SGHTA and CDR2 FQGTGA. The trim removed 1 base at V and 7 bases at J, leaving 12 bases unmatched. The CDR3 DNA is TGTGCCAGCAGCTTAAAAGGAACGGGAGGGCCTATGAATGAGCAGTTCTTC. This gives the protein CASSLKGTGGPMNEQFF. The whole variable domain, filled in from reference TRBV7-3 and TRBJ2-1, reads GAGVSQTPSNKVTEKGKYVELRCDPISGHTALYWYRQSLGQGPEFLIYFQGTGAADDSGLPNDRFFAVRPEGSVSTLKIQRTERGDSAVYLCASSLKGTGGPMNEQFFGPGTRLTVL.

The chain carries TRBV9 and TRBJ2-7; D possibly corresponds to TRBD2 (6 bases). The CDR3 sequence is 14 residues long. Trimming removed 0 bases at V and 1 base at J, with 8 bases between. Germline CDR1 is SGDLS and CDR2 is YYNGEE. The CDR3 here is CASSVAAGSYEQYV. The CDR3, as DNA: TGTGCCAGCAGCGTAGCGGCGGGATCCTACGAGCAGTACGTC.

This rearrangement joins TRBV5-1 to TRBJ2-4, with D possibly matching TRBD1 (6 bases). The CDR3 totals 14 residues. Germline V gene data show CDR1 as SGHRS and CDR2 as YFSETQ. V dropped 3 bases and J dropped 7 bases, with 14 bases sitting between them. CDR3 nucleotide sequence: TGCGCCAGCAGCTGGGCCCAGGGGCCCAACATTCAGTACTTC. This gives the protein CASSWAQGPNIQYF.

This clonotype has a single count. The gene calls are TRBV3-1 and TRBJ2-1; 9 positions agree with TRBD2. The trim removed 1 base at V and 7 bases at J, leaving 11 bases unmatched. Germline-derived CDR1 and CDR2 are LGHDT and YNNKEL (reference sequence). This CDR3 has 17 amino acids. The CDR3 is CASSQASLAGFLNEQFF. The CDR3 region has the DNA TGTGCCAGCAGCCAAGCTTCACTAGCGGGCTTTCTGAATGAGCAGTTCTTC.

The chain links TRBV20-1 to TRBJ2-7; D is unclear. CDR3 size: 10 residues. Trimming stripped 8 bases from V and 3 bases from J, with 8 bases between. Germline V CDR1 and CDR2: DFQATT, SNEGSKA (reference sequence). The DNA for the CDR3 is TGCAGTCCTATAATCTACGAGCAGTACTTC. It is translated as CSPIIYEQYF.

This clonotype was seen a handful of times. V is TRBV20-1 and J is TRBJ1-2; D may be TRBD1 (6 bases). Germline V gene data show CDR1 as DFQATT and CDR2 as SNEGSKA (reference sequence). The CDR3 totals 12 residues. Trimming shortened V by 3 bases and J by 8 bases, and 13 bases separated the two germline ends. The CDR3 sequence is CSASRGQRGYTF. DNA of the CDR3: TGCAGTGCTAGCCGCGGACAGCGGGGCTACACCTTC.

This rearrangement joins TRBV27 to TRBJ2-3, with 13 bases that match TRBD2. The CDR3 is 16 amino acids. The germline gives CDR1 MNHEY, CDR2 SMNVEV (reference sequence). Trimming took 6 bases from V and 6 from J; bases not matched to a gene: 9. The CDR3, as DNA: TGTGCCAGCAGCACTACTAGCGGGAGGGCCAATGATACGCAGTATTTT. Amino acid sequence: CASSTTSGRANDTQYF.

This clonotype was picked up a small number of times. The V and J genes are TRBV28 and TRBJ1-2; D not certain. CDR3 length: 15 amino acids. V was trimmed by 5 bases and J by 6 bases, leaving 19 bases between them. Germline V gene lookup returns CDR1 MDHEN and CDR2 SYDVKM. Written as DNA, the CDR3 is TGTGCCAGCAGTCCCCGGGCCTTACTGGCCGATGGCTACACCTTC. It translates to CASSPRALLADGYTF.